This TCR beta chain was sequenced in a study of T cells in Graves' hyperthyroidism and ophthalmopathy (dated by TCRdb to the late 2010s). Regarding the research as a whole: Peripheral blood samples were taken at initial diagnosis, before any treatment was given. A discovery cohort of roughly 100 patients, 43 with Graves' ophthalmopathy and approximately 60 with stable Graves' hyperthyroidism, was used to find distinguishing TCR V-J signatures. Whether ophthalmopathy could be predicted prospectively was tested in an independent validation cohort made up of roughly 19 hyperthyroidism patients plus 17 patients who later progressed to ophthalmopathy. The roughly 100 discovery patients were divided at random into training and test sets in a 7:3 ratio. In addition, the study compared T-cell repertoires in thyroid tissue and in blood from five to seven Graves' hyperthyroidism patients. Once sampling was done, hyperthyroidism patients were given methimazole at a starting dose of 30 mg daily, whereas ophthalmopathy patients were given high-dose intravenous methylprednisolone. TCR Vbeta CDR3 sequencing of approximately 140 peripheral blood samples (about 45 ophthalmopathy, about 75 hyperthyroidism and around 17 progressor patients) is reported in the paper. The study at large found these results: Ophthalmopathy was separated from stable hyperthyroidism by a 13 V-J signature model, with approximately 90% sensitivity and roughly 81% specificity obtained in cross-validation and 80%/75% obtained in testing. No statistical method was used to fix the sample size in advance, and group allocation was not hidden from the investigators. In validation, the model predicted progression to ophthalmopathy a median of around 6.5 months before onset, with over 60% sensitivity and nearly 75% specificity. Most expanded thyroid clonotypes (frequency above 0.001) were also detected in blood, a finding suggesting that blood repertoires may reflect thyroid immune responses.

Hyperthyroidism patients were aged 18 to 65 years and newly diagnosed, with disease duration of less than 2 months. Patients with uncontrolled infections, other autoimmune diseases, pregnancy or lactation were excluded. Diagnoses relied on clinical symptoms, serum thyroxine and TRAb, thyroid ultrasound and orbital computed tomography. Blood from progressor patients was collected at the time of first diagnosis with hyperthyroidism, before any ophthalmopathy symptoms had appeared. PBMCs were separated from under 11 ml of fresh peripheral blood using Ficoll-Paque density gradient centrifugation. Progressor patients were initially diagnosed with Graves' hyperthyroidism and developed ophthalmopathy during follow-up. Total RNA was extracted using Trizol reagent, and RNA quality was assessed on an Agilent 2100 Bioanalyzer. From the cysteine through the phenylalanine, the CDR3 covers 14 amino acids. The retained sequence is limited to the CDR3, 42 bases, with the frame set at the first base. Trimmed from V: 0 bases; trimmed from J: 6 bases; junction bases lacking a gene match: 5. CDR1 SGHRS and CDR2 YFSETQ were looked up in the germline V gene.

Amplification of TCR beta CDR3 regions was carried out from RNA transcripts. The TCR CDR3 was subjected to a first round of RT-PCR using the HTBI primer set and the Qiagen OneStep RT-PCR kit. Libraries were constructed in a second round of multiplex PCR, after which size selection and purification were performed. The libraries were sequenced on an Illumina HiSeq2000 using paired-end 100 bp reads. On the authors' methods: SOAPnuke was used to process the raw data, throwing out any read that contained adapters or uncalled bases, had a mean Phred below 15, or lacked an exact constant-primer or identifier match. High-quality paired reads were merged with COPE v1.2.5, and unique nucleotide sequences were defined as clonotypes. MiTCR v1.1 was used to align the clonotypes against IMGT TRBV, TRBD and TRBJ reference segments. The analysis included only V-J combinations with a frequency above 0.0001, which together covered approximately 99% of the repertoires. A TCS score was defined as the ratio of F50 (clonal expansion) to E x V (chaos), with BLOSUM62-based TCRdist applied between CDR3 peptides within each V-J. Welch's t-statistics and random forest reduced some 510 V-J features to roughly 13, which were used in a naive Bayes classifier (R e1071). TCRdb reworked the public reads: Q25 trimming with fastp, MiXCR clone assembly, productive beta chains retained. CDR3 protein duplicates are merged, each entry listing the most common genes and DNA. TCRdb, rather than the study authors, made the V and J calls. A total of fewer than 400,000 distinct CDR3 sequences appear in this sample, approximately 15% of them only once. The top ten clones comprise 28% of the sample.

For this clonotype: Its target antigen remains unknown. The record has no base qualities; no much larger clone is one base away.

Sequenced: blood. The sequence was obtained from a woman aged 18-29 years with Graves' hyperthyroidism that later progressed to Graves' ophthalmopathy. The V and J genes are TRBV5-1 and TRBJ1-2; 7 middle bases align to TRBD1. The nucleotides are TGCGCCAGCAGCTTGGCTGAGGGGGCGGATGGCTACACCTTC. This encodes CASSLAEGADGYTF.